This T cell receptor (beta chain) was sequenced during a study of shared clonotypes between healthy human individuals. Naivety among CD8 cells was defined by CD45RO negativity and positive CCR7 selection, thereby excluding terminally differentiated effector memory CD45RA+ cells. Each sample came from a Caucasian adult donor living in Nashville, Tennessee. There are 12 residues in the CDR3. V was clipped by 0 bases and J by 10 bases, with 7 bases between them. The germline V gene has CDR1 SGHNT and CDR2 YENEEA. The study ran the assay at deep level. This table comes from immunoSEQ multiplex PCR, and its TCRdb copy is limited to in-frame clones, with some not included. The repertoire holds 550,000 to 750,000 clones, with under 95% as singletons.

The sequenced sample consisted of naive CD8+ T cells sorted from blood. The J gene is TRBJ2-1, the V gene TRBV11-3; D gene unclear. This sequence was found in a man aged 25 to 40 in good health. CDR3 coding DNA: TGTGCCAGCAGCTTAGATAGGATAGAGCAGTTCTTC. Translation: CASSLDRIEQFF.